This T cell receptor (beta chain) was identified in a study of OX40 agonist ivuxolimab in advanced cancers. Across the whole study: There were three patients with partial responses, one having hepatocellular carcinoma and two cutaneous melanoma.

Method: immunoSEQ multiplex PCR; TCRdb's copy keeps in-frame clones and lacks some. Among about 110,000 clones listed, over 85% were seen once. Of note for this clone: The antigen remains undetermined.

CDR3 length: 13 residues. With 2 bases removed from V and 4 bases from J, the gap between germline ends came to 9 bases. Per germline, CDR1 SGHNT and CDR2 YENEEA. Autoimmune disease history or systemic immunosuppression meant exclusion. Baseline was the first blood sampling point, followed by cycle 4 day 1 and cycle 7 day 1. Study findings and constraints: Dosing at 0.1 to 3.0 mg/kg was accompanied by clonal expansion of CD4+ and CD8+ blood T cells by week 6.

V and J are TRBV11-3 and TRBJ2-7, with unresolved D. The source is an adult with an advanced solid tumor such as melanoma, head and neck, liver or kidney cancer. This specimen consisted of CD4+ or CD8+ T cells sorted from blood, obtained in a trial of the OX40 agonist ivuxolimab. This chain's CDR3 is CASSLTVEYEQYF. The CDR3 DNA sequence: TGTGCCAGCAGCTTAACAGTAGAATACGAGCAGTACTTC.